Below are 5 T cell receptor beta chains sequenced from a single sample in a study of T cell clones after liver transplantation (dated by TCRdb to between 2019 and 2020). The library was built by means of the immunoSEQ multiplex PCR assay. The table comes from immuneACCESS by way of TCRdb, which keeps in-frame sequences with V and J called. Part of the clones is missing from these tables; in studies checked, under half for an unresolved V gene and the rest for unknown reasons. The table for this sample lists 93,000 or so clones; roughly four fifths of them were counted only once. The ten largest clones take up about 2.8% of the sample. The specimen comprised CD4+ T cells from blood, sampled around 48 months after liver transplant. The origin of the receptors is a human patient who received a liver transplant. The graft donor may be the source of some T cells after a transplant.

The table lists this clone with a count of one. The gene calls are TRBV7-2 and TRBJ2-2; 7 positions agree with TRBD2. Germline CDR1 reads SGHTA; CDR2 reads FQGNSA. This CDR3 contains 14 residues. J gave up 6 bases and V 3 bases, and 4 bases lay outside the gene matches. CDR3 coding DNA: TGTGCCAGCAGCTTCGGACTAGAGGCCGGGGAGCTGTTTTTT. Its translation: CASSFGLEAGELFF.

The chain joins TRBV5-4 to TRBJ2-3, with a tentative D call TRBD1 (6 bases). V was shortened by 5 bases and J by 4 bases, with 20 bases between the two germline ends. The CDR3 is made up of 16 amino acids. Germline-derived CDR1 and CDR2 are SGHNT and YYREEE (reference sequence). In DNA, the CDR3 is TGTGCCAGCAGGGGGGCAAGGGGCTCGCTTGCAGATACGCAGTATTTT. The encoded protein is CASRGARGSLADTQYF.

The chain carries TRBV2 and TRBJ1-5; 7 nucleotides agree with TRBD1. V lost 5 bases and J lost 5; bases outside the gene matches: 9. Germline V gene lookup returns CDR1 SNHLY and CDR2 FYNNEI. The CDR3 is made up of 15 amino acids. CDR3 in DNA: TGTGCCAGCAGTAACAGGGGAAGGATGGATCAGCCCCAGCATTTT. It encodes CASSNRGRMDQPQHF.

CDR3 sequence (DNA): TGTGCCAGCAGCTCTGGGGGGGGAGGGTACCAAGAGACCCAGTACTTC. Translated, it gives CASSSGGGGYQETQYF. The J gene is TRBJ2-5, the V gene TRBV7-2, with TRBD2 matching 7 bases. This CDR3 is 16 amino acids long. J was trimmed by 0 bases and V by 4 bases; bases with no gene match: 8. The germline gives CDR1 SGHTA, CDR2 FQGNSA.

The chain is built from TRBV9 and TRBJ2-7, with a weak D call TRBD1 (5 bases). CDR1 and CDR2 (germline): SGDLS, YYNGEE. This CDR3 spans 14 amino acids. V was clipped by 0 bases and J by 6 bases, with 13 bases between them. The CDR3 sequence: CASSVDKGFGEQYF. The CDR3 nucleotides are TGTGCCAGCAGCGTAGATAAGGGGTTCGGCGAGCAGTACTTC.